A single sample gave rise to the 27 T cell receptor beta chains below, sequenced in a study of T cells in Graves' hyperthyroidism and ophthalmopathy. Amplification of TCR beta CDR3 regions was performed using RNA transcripts as template. HTBI primers were employed in a first-round RT-PCR of the TCR CDR3. Each CDR3 protein gets one entry after TCRdb re-called the multiplex PCR reads with MiXCR. The data contain some 360,000 distinct CDR3 sequences, 18% of them seen just once; the ten biggest clones take up roughly 16%. Sequenced sample: blood. The receptors stem from a woman between 35 and 50 years old with Graves' ophthalmopathy.

This clonotype occurred a few times. This sequence joins TRBV19 and TRBJ1-5, with TRBD1 as a possible D gene (5 bases). The CDR3 runs to 15 residues. Germline assignment: CDR1 LNHDA and CDR2 SQIVND (reference sequence). V lost 1 base, J lost 4 bases, and 11 bases lay in between. CDR3 in amino acids: CASSIVGLSNQPQHF. CDR3 in DNA: TGTGCCAGTAGTATAGTGGGGCTGAGTAATCAGCCCCAGCATTTT.

The chain has TRBV18 and TRBJ2-5; a weak D match, TRBD1 (5 bases). Germline V gene lookup returns CDR1 KGHSH and CDR2 LQKENI. Trimming cost V 0 bases and J 7 bases, with 15 bases left between them. The CDR3 covers 15 residues. CDR3 amino acids: CASSPPQGSRRTQYF. CDR3 nucleotide sequence: TGTGCCAGCTCACCACCTCAGGGTAGTCGGCGGACCCAGTACTTC.

This clonotype came up many times. The V call is TRBV10-1, the J call TRBJ2-2; TRBD2 matches at 12 bases. CDR3 length equals 17 residues. CDR1 and CDR2 (germline): WNHNN, SYGVQD (reference sequence). Trimming at V came to 4 bases and at J to 0 bases, leaving 3 bases not matched to a gene. The CDR3 spells CASSGLAGGPNTGELFF. The CDR3 bases are TGCGCCAGCAGTGGCCTAGCGGGAGGGCCGAACACCGGGGAGCTGTTTTTT.

The sample holds many counts of this clonotype. J is TRBJ1-2 and V is TRBV6-2 or TRBV6-3; unclear D gene. V dropped 9 bases and J dropped 6 bases, with 26 bases sitting between them. Germline values: CDR1 MNHEY, CDR2 SVGEGT. CDR3 size: 16 residues. This CDR3 reads CASYTARPLGIDGYTF. CDR3 in DNA: TGTGCCAGTTACACAGCAAGACCTCTTGGAATTGATGGCTACACCTTC.

This clonotype was seen ten or more times. The rearrangement joins TRBV6-5 to TRBJ2-7; tentatively, D is TRBD1 (5 bases). The CDR3 totals 14 residues. Trimming removed 4 bases at V and 3 bases at J, with 13 bases between. Per the germline V gene, CDR1 is MNHEY and CDR2 is SVGAGI. CDR3 region: CASSSGHGYYEQYF. CDR3 bases: TGTGCCAGCAGTTCAGGACATGGATACTACGAGCAGTACTTC.

The chain recombines TRBV5-1 with TRBJ1-3; D is possibly TRBD1 (5 bases). There are 16 residues in the CDR3. Germline CDR1 is SGHRS and CDR2 is YFSETQ. With 0 bases removed from V and 0 bases from J, the gap between germline ends came to 10 bases. CDR3 loop: CASSLGQSHSGNTIYF. The CDR3 DNA is TGCGCCAGCAGCTTGGGACAGTCCCACTCTGGAAACACCATATATTTT.

V and J are TRBV29-1 and TRBJ1-1; D gene uncertain. There are 10 residues in the CDR3. V lost 7 bases, J lost 0 bases, and 3 bases lay in between. Germline-derived CDR1 and CDR2 are SQVTM and ANQGSEA. The CDR3: CSGMNTEAFF. The CDR3 nucleotides read TGCAGCGGGATGAACACTGAAGCTTTCTTT.

In this sample, this clonotype turned up many times. This chain links TRBV7-2 with TRBJ2-7, with 10 positions matching TRBD2. The CDR3 has 16 amino acids. Per the germline V gene, CDR1 is SGHTA and CDR2 is FQGNSA. J lost 2 bases, V lost 2 bases, and 6 bases had no gene match. This chain's CDR3 is CASSLTLAGVTYEQYF. The CDR3 nucleotides read TGTGCCAGCAGCTTAACGCTAGCGGGAGTCACCTACGAGCAGTACTTC.

The table lists this clonotype with many counts. This chain joins TRBV30 and TRBJ2-7; possibly TRBD2 for D (5 bases). V dropped 0 bases and J dropped 3 bases, with 12 bases sitting between them. Germline V gene data show CDR1 as GTSNPN and CDR2 as SVGIG (reference sequence). The CDR3 sequence is 14 residues long. CDR3 DNA: TGTGCCTGGAGTGTACGGAGGTCTGACTACGAGCAGTACTTC. This encodes CAWSVRRSDYEQYF.

At least ten counts were recorded for this clonotype. Here the CDR3 DNA reads TGTGCCAGCAAGCCAACAGCCAGCAATCAGCCCCAGCATTTT. The encoded protein is CASKPTASNQPQHF. The rearrangement links TRBV7-2 to TRBJ1-5; no clear D. CDR1 and CDR2 from the germline V gene are SGHTA and FQGNSA. Trimming left V 7 bases short and J 1 base short, with 11 bases between. CDR3 length: 14 residues. Filled out from reference TRBV7-2 and TRBJ1-5, the complete variable domain reads GAGVSQSPSNKVTEKGKDVELRCDPISGHTALYWYRQSLGQGLEFLIYFQGNSAPDKSGLPSDRFSAERTGGSVSTLTIQRTQQEDSAVYLCASKPTASNQPQHFGDGTRLSIL.

V gene TRBV6-2 or TRBV6-3 combines with J gene TRBJ2-7; 16 positions agree with TRBD2. V was pared by 6 bases and J by 10 bases, with 9 bases of the junction left unmatched. Germline V gives CDR1 MNHEY, CDR2 SVGEGT. CDR3 size: 15 residues. The CDR3 here is CASRGTSGRAFRQYF. The CDR3 nucleotides read TGTGCCAGCAGGGGGACTAGCGGGAGGGCCTTTCGTCAGTACTTC.

This clonotype has just a few counts. V usage is TRBV2 and J usage is TRBJ1-2, with 10 bases lining up with TRBD1. This CDR3 contains 14 residues. Germline values: CDR1 SNHLY, CDR2 FYNNEI. V was pared by 6 bases and J by 8 bases, with 9 bases of the junction left unmatched. This CDR3 is CASRETDRGQGYTF. The CDR3 DNA follows: TGTGCCAGCAGGGAAACTGACAGGGGGCAAGGCTACACCTTC.

At least ten counts were recorded for this clonotype. The genes are TRBV12-3 or TRBV12-4 and TRBJ2-2, with 8 bases aligning to TRBD2. V lost 5 bases to trimming and J lost 4 bases; unmatched junction nucleotides: 9. The CDR3 is 16 residues long. CDR3 region: CASSKESGSSTGELFF. DNA of the CDR3: TGTGCCAGCAGTAAAGAAAGCGGGAGCAGCACCGGGGAGCTGTTTTTT.

Note on this clonotype: This sequence may be a read error, since a much larger clone differs from it by one base. The chain links TRBV29-1 to TRBJ2-2, with D possibly being TRBD2 (6 bases). This CDR3 region has 13 residues. Germline V CDR1 and CDR2: SQVTM, ANQGSEA. CDR3 amino acids: CSVKEAGTGELFF. In DNA form, the CDR3 reads TGCAGCGTTAAAGAAGCGGGTACCGGGGAGCTGTTTTTT.

The V call is TRBV7-8, the J call TRBJ2-7; possibly TRBD1 or TRBD2 for D (5 bases each). V lost 1 base, J lost 6 bases, and 13 bases lay in between. The germline CDR1 and CDR2 sequences are SGHVS and FQNEAQ. The CDR3 has 14 amino acids. CDR3 nucleotides: TGTGCCAGCAGCTTAGTTGGGACCCAGGCCGAGCAGTACTTC. Its translation is CASSLVGTQAEQYF.

This clonotype has at least ten counts. The rearrangement joins TRBV6-2 or TRBV6-3 to TRBJ1-2, with TRBD1 as a possible D gene (5 bases). The V and J ends lost 7 bases and 3 bases respectively, with 15 bases between them. Looked up from germline, CDR1 is MNHEY and CDR2 is SVGEGT. This CDR3 is 14 amino acids long. CDR3 in DNA: TGTGCCAGCACCTCGGGGGACGATGACTATGGCTACACCTTC. Protein product: CASTSGDDDYGYTF.

The sample holds many counts of this clonotype. The chain joins TRBV11-1 to TRBJ1-2; D uncertain. The CDR3 covers 16 residues. Between the trimmed V and J ends, which lost 1 base and 8 bases, there was a span of 20 bases. Germline-derived CDR1 and CDR2 are SGHAT and FQDESV (reference sequence). The chain's CDR3 is CASSLGRAQRTYGYTF. Here the CDR3 DNA reads TGTGCCAGCAGCTTAGGTCGGGCCCAACGGACTTACGGCTACACCTTC.

For the CDR3, the DNA is TGTGCCAGCAGTGAGACTAGTAAGACCCAGTACTTC. It is translated as CASSETSKTQYF. The chain uses TRBV12-3 or TRBV12-4 and TRBJ2-5; perhaps TRBD2 as D (6 bases). This CDR3 is built from 12 residues. V was shortened by 5 bases and J by 6 bases, with 10 bases between the two germline ends.

This clonotype has more than one count but fewer than ten. The V call is TRBV27, the J call TRBJ2-2; possibly TRBD1 for D (5 bases). This CDR3 has 12 amino acids. From germline, CDR1 is MNHEY and CDR2 SMNVEV (reference sequence). The V gene lost 0 bases and the J gene lost 10 bases, with 6 bases spanning the gap. The CDR3 DNA sequence: TGTGCCAGCAGTTTATCAGGGGTGGAGCTGTTTTTT. Translation: CASSLSGVELFF.

This clonotype was counted at least ten times. This chain links TRBV6-1 with TRBJ1-2, with D perhaps matching TRBD1 (5 bases). CDR1 and CDR2 from the germline V gene are MNHNS and SASEGT. The CDR3 extends over 13 amino acids. Trimming took 8 bases from V and 4 from J, leaving 14 bases between them. CDR3 coding DNA: TGTGCCAGCGCCGAATTCGGGGCCTATGGCTACACCTTC. It codes for CASAEFGAYGYTF.

This clonotype was seen only a few times. The chain uses TRBV3-1 and TRBJ1-5; D is ambiguous. The germline CDR1 and CDR2 sequences are LGHDT and YNNKEL (reference sequence). Trimming left V 1 base short and J 0 bases short, with 13 bases between. CDR3 length: 17 residues. CDR3 sequence (DNA): TGTGCCAGCAGCCAAGGGGTTATTGGGTTTAGCAATCAGCCCCAGCATTTT. It encodes CASSQGVIGFSNQPQHF.

There are many counts of this clonotype. The gene calls are TRBV19 and TRBJ2-7, with 10 positions matching TRBD2. This CDR3 is 15 amino acids long. Germline CDR1 reads LNHDA; CDR2 reads SQIVND (reference sequence). The ends lost 10 bases at V and 5 bases at J; junction bases unmatched: 14. CDR3 sequence (DNA): TGTGCCAATGAAGTGGCTAGCGGGAGAAGAGACGAGCAGTACTTC. Protein: CANEVASGRRDEQYF. The full variable domain, in which reference TRBV19 and TRBJ2-7 provide the parts outside the CDR3, is DGGITQSPKYLFRKEGQNVTLSCEQNLNHDAMYWYRQDPGQGLRLIYYSQIVNDFQKGDIAEGYSVSREKKESFPLTVTSAQKNPTAFYLCANEVASGRRDEQYFGPGTRLTVT.

The J gene is TRBJ1-2, the V gene TRBV2, with D possibly matching TRBD1 (6 bases). The CDR3 has 15 residues. The germline V and J ends were trimmed by 8 bases and 0 bases, with 16 bases remaining between them. From germline, CDR1 is SNHLY and CDR2 FYNNEI. This chain's CDR3 is CASGLYRDTNYGYTF. The DNA for the CDR3 is TGTGCCAGCGGACTCTACAGGGATACTAACTATGGCTACACCTTC.

There are many counts of this clonotype. The chain employs TRBV27 and TRBJ2-7; TRBD1 aligns across 7 bases. The CDR3 loop spans 15 amino acids. Germline assignment: CDR1 MNHEY and CDR2 SMNVEV (reference sequence). V was clipped by 4 bases and J by 0 bases; unmatched bases: 6. The CDR3 DNA is TGTGCCAGCAGTTCCGCTACAGGGGCCTCCTACGAGCAGTACTTC. It is translated as CASSSATGASYEQYF.

This clonotype was found many times. This rearrangement joins TRBV29-1 to TRBJ2-5; TRBD2 is a possible D gene (6 bases). Trimming removed 3 bases from V and 4 bases from J, with 12 bases in between. The CDR3 runs 13 residues. Per germline, CDR1 SQVTM and CDR2 ANQGSEA. CDR3 DNA: TGCAGCGTTGATTCGGGAGTACGAGAGACCCAGTACTTC. Amino acids: CSVDSGVRETQYF. The variable domain in full, with the rest retrieved from reference TRBV29-1 and TRBJ2-5, is SAVISQKPSRDICQRGTSLTIQCQVDSQVTMMFWYRQQPGQSLTLIATANQGSEATYESGFVIDKFPISRPNLTFSTLTVSNMSPEDSSIYLCSVDSGVRETQYFGPGTRLLVL.

Ten or more counts support this clonotype. This chain links TRBV28 with TRBJ2-7; a weak D match, TRBD1 (6 bases). In germline, CDR1 is MDHEN, CDR2 SYDVKM. With 9 bases removed from V and 5 bases from J, the gap between germline ends came to 17 bases. This CDR3 spans 13 amino acids. The CDR3: CASHQQGRNEQYF. The DNA of the CDR3 is TGTGCCAGTCATCAACAGGGACGGAACGAGCAGTACTTC.

This chain links TRBV29-1 with TRBJ1-1; TRBD1 aligns across 9 bases. Trimming at V came to 6 bases and at J to 7 bases, leaving 3 bases not matched to a gene. CDR1 is SQVTM, CDR2 ANQGSEA, per germline. The CDR3 runs to 11 residues. CDR3 amino acids: CSVPDRGEAFF. CDR3 coding DNA: TGCAGCGTGCCGGACAGGGGTGAAGCTTTCTTT.